The entry that follows covers one T cell receptor beta chain sequence. Original handling: From reference gene primer amplification, estimates of nucleated cell counts were derived. Sequencing was performed with immunoSEQ multiplex PCR; in TCRdb, only in-frame clones are kept and a portion is missing. That table gives V, J and clone size, and the DNA gave D and trimming. The data show approximately 220,000 clones, 83% seen once. This specimen belongs to a study of blood T cell repertoires in COVID-19. Study as a whole: The United States, Italy and Spain provided the acute and convalescent COVID-19 samples. Nucleic acid was either cDNA or gDNA, and it came from T cells, B-cell-depleted T cells, or PBMCs.

Trimming left V 5 bases short and J 5 bases short, with 20 bases between. The germline CDR1 and CDR2 sequences are SGHTA and FQGTGA. This CDR3 contains 16 residues. The sequenced material came from peripheral blood. This receptor was obtained from a woman between 40 and 55 years old with active or convalescent COVID-19. The chain employs TRBV7-3 and TRBJ2-3; D possibly corresponds to TRBD2 (6 bases). The CDR3 bases are TGTGCCAGCAGCCTCCAGGGACTTCAAGCAGGAGATACGCAGTATTTT. Its translation: CASSLQGLQAGDTQYF.